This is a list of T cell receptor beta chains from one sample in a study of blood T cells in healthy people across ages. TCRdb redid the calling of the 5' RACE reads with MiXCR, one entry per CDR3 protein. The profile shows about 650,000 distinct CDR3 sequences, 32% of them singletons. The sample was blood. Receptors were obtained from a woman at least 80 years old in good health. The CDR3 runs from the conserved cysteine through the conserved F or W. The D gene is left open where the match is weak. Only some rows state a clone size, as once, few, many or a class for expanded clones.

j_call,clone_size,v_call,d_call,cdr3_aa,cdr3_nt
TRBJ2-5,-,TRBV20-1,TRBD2,CSARVAGEETQYF,TGCAGTGCTAGGGTGGCGGGGGAAGAGACCCAGTACTTC
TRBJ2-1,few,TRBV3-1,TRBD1,CASSQEDRAYNEQFF,TGTGCCAGCAGCCAAGAGGACAGGGCTTACAATGAGCAGTTCTTC
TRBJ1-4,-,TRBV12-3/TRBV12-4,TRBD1,CASSDVWTGEGKLFF,TGTGCCAGCAGCGACGTATGGACAGGGGAGGGAAAACTGTTTTTT
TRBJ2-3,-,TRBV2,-,CASNDGADDTQYF,TGTGCCAGCAATGACGGAGCCGATGATACGCAGTATTTT
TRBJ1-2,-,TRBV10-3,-,CAISESGEANYGYTF,TGTGCCATCAGTGAGTCTGGGGAGGCTAACTATGGCTACACCTTC
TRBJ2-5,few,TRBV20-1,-,CSARVYGVETQYF,TGCAGTGCTAGAGTTTATGGCGTGGAGACCCAGTACTTC
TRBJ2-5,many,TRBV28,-,CASSSSIQRGAQETQYF,-
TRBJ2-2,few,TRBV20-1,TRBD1,CSAPGQGKTGELFF,TGCAGTGCACCGGGACAGGGGAAGACCGGGGAGCTGTTTTTT
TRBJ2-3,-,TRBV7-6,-,CASSPRASTGTQYF,TGTGCCAGTAGCCCCCGGGCCAGCACAGGTACGCAGTATTTT
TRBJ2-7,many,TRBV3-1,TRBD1,CASSQTQGAGEQYF,TGTGCCAGCAGCCAAACCCAGGGGGCTGGCGAGCAGTACTTC
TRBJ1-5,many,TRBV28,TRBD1,CASSSDRHGNQPQHF,TGTGCCAGCAGTTCGGACAGGCACGGCAATCAGCCCCAGCATTTT
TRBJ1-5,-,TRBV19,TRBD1,CANSINRGHNQPQHF,TGTGCCAATAGTATAAATAGGGGGCACAATCAGCCCCAGCATTTT
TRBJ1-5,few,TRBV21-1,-,CASSKVSPGLAQPQHF,TGTGCCAGCAGCAAGGTGTCTCCGGGATTAGCCCAGCCCCAGCATTTT
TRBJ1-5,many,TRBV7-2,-,CASSGDRMDQPQHF,TGTGCCAGCAGCGGAGACAGGATGGATCAGCCCCAGCATTTT
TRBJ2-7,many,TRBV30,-,CAWSPKGPYEQYF,TGTGCCTGGAGTCCTAAAGGTCCCTACGAGCAGTACTTC
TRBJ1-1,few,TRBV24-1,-,CATSTETNTEAFF,TGTGCCACCAGCACAGAAACGAACACTGAAGCTTTCTTT
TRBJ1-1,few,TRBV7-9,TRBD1,CASSSAQGGTEAFF,TGTGCCAGCAGCTCGGCACAGGGGGGGACTGAAGCTTTCTTT
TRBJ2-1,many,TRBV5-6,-,CASSLRAWGVSYNEQFF,TGTGCCAGCAGCCTGCGTGCGTGGGGGGTCTCCTACAATGAGCAGTTCTTC
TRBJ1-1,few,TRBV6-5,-,CASSSLGGSNTEAFF,TGTGCCAGCAGTTCGCTGGGGGGATCGAACACTGAAGCTTTCTTT
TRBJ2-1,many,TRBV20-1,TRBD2,CSATTSGENNEQFF,TGCAGTGCTACAACTAGCGGGGAAAACAATGAGCAGTTCTTC
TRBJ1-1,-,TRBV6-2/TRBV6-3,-,CASSSGGSQAQTMNTEAFF,TGTGCCAGCAGTTCCGGGGGCTCCCAAGCCCAAACCATGAACACTGAAGCTTTCTTT
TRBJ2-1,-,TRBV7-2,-,CASSFRMGYNEQFF,TGTGCCAGCAGCTTCAGGATGGGATACAATGAGCAGTTCTTC
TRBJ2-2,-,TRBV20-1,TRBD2,CSARLAGGLITGELFF,TGCAGTGCGAGACTAGCGGGGGGCCTGATCACCGGGGAGCTGTTTTTT